This T cell receptor (beta chain) was sequenced during a study of breast tumors, draining lymph nodes, adjacent tissues. With 6 bases removed from V and 0 bases from J, the gap between germline ends came to 21 bases. The CDR3 is 17 amino acids. Germline lookup yields CDR1 GTSNPN and CDR2 SVGIG (reference sequence). In its sample, this clonotype was seen a few times. Its target is not known. The lymph nodes were axillary draining lymph nodes from breast cancer patients. Findings and limits, study-wide: Luminal-like breast cancer showed significantly higher tumor–nontumor repertoire similarity than basal-like. Tumor repertoires ranked between lymph nodes and nontumor tissue in diversity, with V and J gene preferences. Findings are consistent with lymph node origin and intratumoral expansion of most tumor T cells.

MiXCR, applied by TCRdb to the multiplex PCR reads, yields one record per CDR3 protein. The sample holds about 130,000 distinct CDR3 sequences, roughly 21% seen once. The V gene is TRBV30, the J gene TRBJ1-3, with D possibly being TRBD1 (5 bases). The receptor's source is a female donor with breast cancer. Some clones in this sample may be carry-over from other donors' samples. The material sequenced was axillary lymph node tissue. CDR3 loop: CACKRRRDDYSGNTIYF. For the CDR3, the DNA is TGTGCCTGCAAGAGGCGTAGGGACGACTACTCTGGAAACACCATATATTTT.